This T cell receptor beta chain was recovered during a study of cytomegalovirus exposure and HLA in healthy donors. The study, taken as a whole, reports: A likely sequencing artifact accounted for one observed cluster of highly shared sequence variants. In a later analysis, TCR association rates varied by HLA locus: DRB1 most, HLA-C fewest.

The PCR had 60 Vbeta and 13 Jbeta primers. Profiled with immunoSEQ multiplex PCR; TCRdb holds only in-frame clones, not every one. This sample has over 150,000 clones, with about 80% found just once. With regard to this clone: As yet, its antigen is unknown.

As for the donors, each was a healthy bone marrow donor. CDR3 length: 18 residues. Germline-derived CDR1 and CDR2 are LNHDA and SQIVND (reference sequence). V shed 3 bases, J shed 5 bases, and the junction held 15 bases outside the gene matches. This receptor was obtained from a man aged 50-60 years in good health and CMV-seropositive. V gene TRBV19 combines with J gene TRBJ2-2; TRBD2 matches 7 bases. The sample comprised PBMCs. CDR3 region: CASSITIVGGSPTGELFF. The CDR3 nucleotides read TGTGCCAGTAGTATTACTATCGTCGGGGGGAGTCCGACCGGGGAGCTGTTTTTT. Looking up the rest from reference TRBV19 and TRBJ2-2 gives the full variable domain: DGGITQSPKYLFRKEGQNVTLSCEQNLNHDAMYWYRQDPGQGLRLIYYSQIVNDFQKGDIAEGYSVSREKKESFPLTVTSAQKNPTAFYLCASSITIVGGSPTGELFFGEGSRLTVL.